These 6 T cell receptor beta chains came from one sample sequenced in a study of cytomegalovirus exposure and HLA in healthy donors (TCRdb year 2017). The library was built by means of the immunoSEQ multiplex PCR assay. The multiplex PCR relied on a mix of 60 forward primers for TCR Vbeta segments and 13 reverse primers for TCR Jbeta segments. TCRdb limited this immuneACCESS table to in-frame rearrangements with V and J called. A share of clones is missing; checked studies link under half to unresolved V genes, and the rest is unexplained. The sample data list about 150,000 clones, and roughly 90% of these were observed just once. The top ten constitute roughly 1.9% of the sample. Specimen: PBMCs. Receptors originate from a woman aged 18-29 years in good health and CMV-seronegative.

The chain uses TRBV4-2 and TRBJ2-3; 12 bases are a match to TRBD2. The CDR3 extends over 15 amino acids. CDR1 is LGHNA, CDR2 YNFKEQ, per germline. The J segment lost 4 bases and the V segment lost 6 bases, leaving 5 bases of the junction unmatched. The CDR3 DNA is TGTGCCAGCAGTCCCCTAGCGGGGGGGGCAGATACGCAGTATTTT. It codes for CASSPLAGGADTQYF.

The CDR3 DNA reads as TGTGCCAGCAGTCGGGGACTAGCGGGGAATCGAGATACGCAGTATTTT. Translated, it gives CASSRGLAGNRDTQYF. The rearrangement links TRBV7-9 to TRBJ2-3; 13 bases are a match to TRBD2. Looked up from germline, CDR1 is SEHNR and CDR2 is FQNEAQ (reference sequence). The junction had 8 bases not matched to a gene; V was cut back by 6 bases and J by 5 bases. This CDR3 comprises 16 residues.

The J gene is TRBJ2-1, the V gene TRBV27; tentative D call: TRBD2 (6 bases). V was clipped by 7 bases and J by 0 bases, with 13 bases between them. Germline V gives CDR1 MNHEY, CDR2 SMNVEV (reference sequence). CDR3 length: 15 residues. The CDR3 spells CASTERVSSYNEQFF. The DNA for the CDR3 is TGTGCCAGCACCGAGCGGGTAAGCTCCTACAATGAGCAGTTCTTC.

This chain joins TRBV9 and TRBJ1-2; 11 positions agree with TRBD1. There are 15 residues in the CDR3. Germline-derived CDR1 and CDR2 are SGDLS and YYNGEE. The ends lost 3 bases at V and 8 bases at J; junction bases unmatched: 9. The DNA of the CDR3 is TGTGCCAGCAGCGCCGTGGGAGGGACAGGGGGGGGCTACACCTTC. Its protein is CASSAVGGTGGGYTF.

V is TRBV19 and J is TRBJ1-1, with a possible D match to TRBD1 (6 bases). V gave up 0 bases and J gave up 5 bases, with 16 bases separating them. Per the germline V gene, CDR1 is LNHDA and CDR2 is SQIVND (reference sequence). CDR3 length equals 16 residues. CDR3 amino acids: CASSIDWQQGGTEAFF. DNA for the CDR3: TGTGCCAGTAGTATAGATTGGCAACAGGGAGGGACTGAAGCTTTCTTT.

This chain joins TRBV19 and TRBJ1-4; D is unclear. The V end lost 7 bases, the J end lost 8 bases, and 14 bases lay between the germline ends. Germline loops: CDR1 LNHDA, CDR2 SQIVND (reference sequence). The length of the CDR3 is 13 residues. CDR3 loop: CASTPMGGEKLFF. The DNA of the CDR3 is TGTGCCAGTACCCCCATGGGCGGGGAAAAACTGTTTTTT.